This record concerns one TCR beta chain sequence. These data belong to a study of blood T cell repertoires in COVID-19. Per the authors' pipeline: Amplification of reference gene primers provided the estimated nucleated cell counts. Assay used: immunoSEQ multiplex PCR; TCRdb lists only in-frame clones, some missing. From that table come the V and J calls and clone size; the DNA was used to work out D and trimming. Among 350,000 to 400,000 clones, 70% to 90% were seen once, and the ten largest hold around 1.9%. Germline values: CDR1 SEHNR, CDR2 FQNEAQ (reference sequence). This CDR3 comprises 16 residues. V was trimmed by 1 base and J by 4 bases, leaving 16 bases between them.

The chain carries TRBV7-9 and TRBJ1-2; maybe TRBD1 (5 bases). The clonotype originates from a man between 35 and 55 years old in a cohort exposed to, infected with or recovered from COVID-19 (not recorded which). The sequenced material came from PBMCs or T cells enriched from blood (not recorded which). The CDR3 DNA sequence: TGTGCCAGCAGCTTAGATCTTAGGGGTGTTGGCTATGGCTACACCTTC. Amino acids: CASSLDLRGVGYGYTF.